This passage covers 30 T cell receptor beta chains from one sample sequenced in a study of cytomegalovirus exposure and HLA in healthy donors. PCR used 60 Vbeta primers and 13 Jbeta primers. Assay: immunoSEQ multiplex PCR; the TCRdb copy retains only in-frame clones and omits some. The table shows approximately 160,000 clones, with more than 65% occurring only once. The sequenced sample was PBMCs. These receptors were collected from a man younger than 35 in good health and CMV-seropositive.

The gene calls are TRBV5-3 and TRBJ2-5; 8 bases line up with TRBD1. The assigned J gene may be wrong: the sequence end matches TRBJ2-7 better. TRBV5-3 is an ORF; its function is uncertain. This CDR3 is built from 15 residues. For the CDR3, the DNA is TGTGCCAGAACCTGGCAAGGACAGGGAACCTACGAGCAGTACTTC. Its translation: CARTWQGQGTYEQYF.

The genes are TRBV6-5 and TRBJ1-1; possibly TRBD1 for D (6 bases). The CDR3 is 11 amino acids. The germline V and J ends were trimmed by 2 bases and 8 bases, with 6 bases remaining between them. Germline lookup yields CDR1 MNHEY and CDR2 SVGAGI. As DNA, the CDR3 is TGTGCCAGCAGTTACGGGACAGAAGCTTTCTTT. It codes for CASSYGTEAFF.

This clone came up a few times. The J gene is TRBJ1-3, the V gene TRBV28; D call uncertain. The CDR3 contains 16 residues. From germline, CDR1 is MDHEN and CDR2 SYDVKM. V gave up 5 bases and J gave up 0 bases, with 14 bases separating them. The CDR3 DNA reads TGTGCCAGCAGTCCAGTCGCAGGCGTCTCTGGAAACACCATATATTTT. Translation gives CASSPVAGVSGNTIYF.

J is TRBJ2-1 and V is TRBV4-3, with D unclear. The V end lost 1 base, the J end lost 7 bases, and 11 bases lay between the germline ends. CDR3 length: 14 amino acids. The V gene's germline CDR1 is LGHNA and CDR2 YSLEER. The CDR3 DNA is TGCGCCAGCAGCCAAGTTATCAGGTGGAATGAGCAGTTCTTC. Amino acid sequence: CASSQVIRWNEQFF.

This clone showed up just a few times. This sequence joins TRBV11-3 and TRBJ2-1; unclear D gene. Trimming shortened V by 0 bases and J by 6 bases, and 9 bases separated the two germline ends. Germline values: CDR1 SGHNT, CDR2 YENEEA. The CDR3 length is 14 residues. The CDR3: CASSLEVASNEQFF. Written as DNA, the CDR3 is TGTGCCAGCAGCTTAGAAGTAGCTTCCAATGAGCAGTTCTTC.

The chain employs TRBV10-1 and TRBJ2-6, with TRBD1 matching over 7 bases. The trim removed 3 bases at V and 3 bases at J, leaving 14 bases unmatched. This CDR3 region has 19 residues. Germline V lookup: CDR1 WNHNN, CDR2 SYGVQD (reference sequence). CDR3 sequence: CASSEPSYRGLSGANVLTF. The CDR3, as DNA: TGCGCCAGCAGTGAACCAAGTTACAGGGGTCTCAGTGGGGCCAACGTCCTGACTTTC.

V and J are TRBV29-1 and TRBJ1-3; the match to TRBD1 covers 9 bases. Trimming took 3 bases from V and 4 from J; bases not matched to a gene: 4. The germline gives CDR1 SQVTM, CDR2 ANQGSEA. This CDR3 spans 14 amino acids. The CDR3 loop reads CSVDRTGDGNTIYF. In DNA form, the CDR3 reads TGCAGCGTTGACCGGACAGGGGACGGAAACACCATATATTTT.

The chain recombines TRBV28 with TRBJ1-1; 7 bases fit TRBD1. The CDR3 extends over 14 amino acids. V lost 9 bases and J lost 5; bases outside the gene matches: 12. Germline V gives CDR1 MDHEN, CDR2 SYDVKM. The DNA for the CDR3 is TGTGCCAGTAGATTGACAGGGAGGAATACTGAAGCTTTCTTT. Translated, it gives CASRLTGRNTEAFF. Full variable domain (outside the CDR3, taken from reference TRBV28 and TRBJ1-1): DVKVTQSSRYLVKRTGEKVFLECVQDMDHENMFWYRQDPGLGLRLIYFSYDVKMKEKGDIPEGYSVSREKKERFSLILESASTNQTSMYLCASRLTGRNTEAFFGQGTRLTVV.

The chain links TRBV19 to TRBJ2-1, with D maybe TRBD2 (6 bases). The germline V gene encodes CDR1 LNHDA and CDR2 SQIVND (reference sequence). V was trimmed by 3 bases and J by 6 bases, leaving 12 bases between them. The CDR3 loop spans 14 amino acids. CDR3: CASSIRDSPNEQFF. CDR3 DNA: TGTGCCAGTAGTATCCGGGACTCTCCCAATGAGCAGTTCTTC.

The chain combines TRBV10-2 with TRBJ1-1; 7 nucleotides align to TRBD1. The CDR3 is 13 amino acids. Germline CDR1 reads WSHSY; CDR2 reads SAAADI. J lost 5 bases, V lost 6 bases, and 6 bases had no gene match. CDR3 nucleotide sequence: TGCGCCAGCAGATTTGACAGGGCAACTGAAGCTTTCTTT. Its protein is CASRFDRATEAFF.

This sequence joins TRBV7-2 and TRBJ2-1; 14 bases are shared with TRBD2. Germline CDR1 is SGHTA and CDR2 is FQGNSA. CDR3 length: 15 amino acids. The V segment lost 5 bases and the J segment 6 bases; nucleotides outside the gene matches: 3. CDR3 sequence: CASSAGLAGANEQFF. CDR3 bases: TGTGCCAGCAGCGCGGGACTAGCGGGAGCCAATGAGCAGTTCTTC.

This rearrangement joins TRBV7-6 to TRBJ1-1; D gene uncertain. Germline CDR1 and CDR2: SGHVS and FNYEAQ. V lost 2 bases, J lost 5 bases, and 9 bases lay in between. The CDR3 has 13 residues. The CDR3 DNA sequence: TGTGCCAGCAGCTTAAGTGACACTACTGAAGCTTTCTTT. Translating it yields CASSLSDTTEAFF.

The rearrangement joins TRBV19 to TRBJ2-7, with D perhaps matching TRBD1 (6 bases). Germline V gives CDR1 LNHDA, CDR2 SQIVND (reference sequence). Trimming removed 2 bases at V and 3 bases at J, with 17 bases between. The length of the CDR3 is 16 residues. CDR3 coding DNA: TGTGCCAGTAGTATAAATAGGGGCAGGGGCGACTACGAGCAGTACTTC. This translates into CASSINRGRGDYEQYF.

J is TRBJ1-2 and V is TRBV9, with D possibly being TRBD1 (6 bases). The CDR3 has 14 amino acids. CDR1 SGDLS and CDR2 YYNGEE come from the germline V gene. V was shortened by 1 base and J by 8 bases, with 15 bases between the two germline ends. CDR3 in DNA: TGTGCCAGCAGCGTATTAGCGGGGGCGGGGGGCTACACCTTC. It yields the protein CASSVLAGAGGYTF.

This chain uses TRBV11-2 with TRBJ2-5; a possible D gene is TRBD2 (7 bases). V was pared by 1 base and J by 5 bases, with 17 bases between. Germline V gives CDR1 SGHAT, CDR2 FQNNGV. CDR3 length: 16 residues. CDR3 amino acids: CASSLVRGRGVETQYF. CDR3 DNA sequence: TGTGCCAGCAGCTTAGTTAGGGGGAGGGGTGTGGAGACCCAGTACTTC.

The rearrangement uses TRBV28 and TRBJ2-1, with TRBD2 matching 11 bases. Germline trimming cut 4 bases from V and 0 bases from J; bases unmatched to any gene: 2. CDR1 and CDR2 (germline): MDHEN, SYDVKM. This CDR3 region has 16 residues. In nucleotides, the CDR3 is TGTGCCAGCAGTTCTGGACTAGCGGGCTCCTACAATGAGCAGTTCTTC. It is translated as CASSSGLAGSYNEQFF.

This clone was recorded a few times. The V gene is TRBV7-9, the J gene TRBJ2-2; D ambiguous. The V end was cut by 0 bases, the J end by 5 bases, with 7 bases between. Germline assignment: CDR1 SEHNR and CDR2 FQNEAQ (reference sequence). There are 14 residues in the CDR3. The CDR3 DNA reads TGTGCCAGCAGCTTAGCGCCCGGTACCGGGGAGCTGTTTTTT. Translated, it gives CASSLAPGTGELFF. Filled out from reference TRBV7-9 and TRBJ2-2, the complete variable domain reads DTGVSQNPRHKITKRGQNVTFRCDPISEHNRLYWYRQTLGQGPEFLTYFQNEAQLEKSRLLSDRFSAERPKGSFSTLEIQRTEQGDSAMYLCASSLAPGTGELFFGEGSRLTVL.

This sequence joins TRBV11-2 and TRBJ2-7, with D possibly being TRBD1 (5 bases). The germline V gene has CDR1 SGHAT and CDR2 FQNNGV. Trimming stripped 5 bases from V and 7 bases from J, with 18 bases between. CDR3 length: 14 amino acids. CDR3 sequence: CASSPGRASGEQYF. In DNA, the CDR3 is TGTGCCAGCAGCCCCGGCAGGGCCTCCGGAGAGCAGTACTTC.

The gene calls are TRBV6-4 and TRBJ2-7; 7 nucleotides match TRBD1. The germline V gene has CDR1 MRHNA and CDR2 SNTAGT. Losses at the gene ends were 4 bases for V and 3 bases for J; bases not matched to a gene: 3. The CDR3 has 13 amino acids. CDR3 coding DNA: TGTGCCAGCAGTGTCAGACAGGGCTACGAGCAGTACTTC. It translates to CASSVRQGYEQYF.

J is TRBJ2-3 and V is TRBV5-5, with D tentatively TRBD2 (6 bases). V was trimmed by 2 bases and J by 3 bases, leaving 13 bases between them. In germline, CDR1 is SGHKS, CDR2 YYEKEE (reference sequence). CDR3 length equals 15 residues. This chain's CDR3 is CASSFMDGGTDTQYF. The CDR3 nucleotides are TGTGCCAGCAGCTTTATGGATGGGGGGACAGATACGCAGTATTTT.

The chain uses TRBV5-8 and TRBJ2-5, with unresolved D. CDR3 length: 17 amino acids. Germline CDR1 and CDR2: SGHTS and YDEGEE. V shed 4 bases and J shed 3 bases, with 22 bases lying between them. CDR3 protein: CASSPEAPRRLEETQYF. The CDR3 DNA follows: TGTGCCAGCAGCCCCGAAGCCCCTCGCAGGTTGGAAGAGACCCAGTACTTC.

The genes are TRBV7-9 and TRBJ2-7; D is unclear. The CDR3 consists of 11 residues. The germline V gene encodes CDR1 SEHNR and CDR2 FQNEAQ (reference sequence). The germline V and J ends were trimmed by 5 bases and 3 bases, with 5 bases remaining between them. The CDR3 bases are TGTGCCAGCAGCCTAAACTACGAGCAGTACTTC. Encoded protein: CASSLNYEQYF. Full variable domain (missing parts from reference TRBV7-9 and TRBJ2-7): DTGVSQNPRHKITKRGQNVTFRCDPISEHNRLYWYRQTLGQGPEFLTYFQNEAQLEKSRLLSDRFSAERPKGSFSTLEIQRTEQGDSAMYLCASSLNYEQYFGPGTRLTVT.

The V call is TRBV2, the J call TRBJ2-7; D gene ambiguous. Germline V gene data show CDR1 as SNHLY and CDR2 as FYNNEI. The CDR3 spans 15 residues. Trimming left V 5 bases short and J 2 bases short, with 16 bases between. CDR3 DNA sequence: TGTGCCAGCAGTTTCGGTCTTTTGTCGACCTACGAGCAGTACTTC. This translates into CASSFGLLSTYEQYF.

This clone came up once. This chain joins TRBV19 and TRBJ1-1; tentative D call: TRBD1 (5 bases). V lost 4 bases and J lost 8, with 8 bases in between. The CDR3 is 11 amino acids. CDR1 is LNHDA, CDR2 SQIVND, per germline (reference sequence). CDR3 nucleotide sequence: TGTGCCAGTAGTACAGGGCGCGAAGCTTTCTTT. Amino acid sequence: CASSTGREAFF. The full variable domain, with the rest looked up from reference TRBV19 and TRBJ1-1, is DGGITQSPKYLFRKEGQNVTLSCEQNLNHDAMYWYRQDPGQGLRLIYYSQIVNDFQKGDIAEGYSVSREKKESFPLTVTSAQKNPTAFYLCASSTGREAFFGQGTRLTVV.

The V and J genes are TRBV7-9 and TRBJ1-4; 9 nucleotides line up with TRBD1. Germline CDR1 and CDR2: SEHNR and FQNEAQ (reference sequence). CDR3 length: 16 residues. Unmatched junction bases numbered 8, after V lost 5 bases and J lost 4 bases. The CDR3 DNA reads TGTGCCAGCAGCACCGGGACAGGGCGATATAATGAAAAACTGTTTTTT. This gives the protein CASSTGTGRYNEKLFF.

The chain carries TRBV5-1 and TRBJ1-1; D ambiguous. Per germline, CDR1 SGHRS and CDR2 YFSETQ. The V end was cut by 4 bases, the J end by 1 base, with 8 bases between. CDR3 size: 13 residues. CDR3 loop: CASSIRQNTEAFF. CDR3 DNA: TGCGCCAGCAGCATCCGACAGAACACTGAAGCTTTCTTT. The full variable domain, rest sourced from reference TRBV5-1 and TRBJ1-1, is KAGVTQTPRYLIKTRGQQVTLSCSPISGHRSVSWYQQTPGQGLQFLFEYFSETQRNKGNFPGRFSGRQFSNSRSEMNVSTLELGDSALYLCASSIRQNTEAFFGQGTRLTVV.

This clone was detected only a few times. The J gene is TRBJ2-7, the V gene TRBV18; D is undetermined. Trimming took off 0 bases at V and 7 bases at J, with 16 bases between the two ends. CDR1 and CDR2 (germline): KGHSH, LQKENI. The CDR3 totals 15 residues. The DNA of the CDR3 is TGTGCCAGCTCACCACCGAACTACCAAGGTGATGAGCAGTACTTC. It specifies CASSPPNYQGDEQYF.

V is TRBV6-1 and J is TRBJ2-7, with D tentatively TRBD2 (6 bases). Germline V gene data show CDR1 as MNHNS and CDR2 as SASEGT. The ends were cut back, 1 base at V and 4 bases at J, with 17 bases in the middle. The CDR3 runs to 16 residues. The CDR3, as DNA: TGTGCCAGCAGTGAAGAGAGCGGAGGACGGGGGTACGAGCAGTACTTC. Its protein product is CASSEESGGRGYEQYF.

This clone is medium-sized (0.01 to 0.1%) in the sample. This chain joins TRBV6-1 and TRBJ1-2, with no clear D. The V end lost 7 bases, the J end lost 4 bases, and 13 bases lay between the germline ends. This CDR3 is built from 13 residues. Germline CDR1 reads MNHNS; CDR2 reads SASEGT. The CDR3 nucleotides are TGTGCCAGCACTACCGGCGAGGGCTATGGCTACACCTTC. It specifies CASTTGEGYGYTF.

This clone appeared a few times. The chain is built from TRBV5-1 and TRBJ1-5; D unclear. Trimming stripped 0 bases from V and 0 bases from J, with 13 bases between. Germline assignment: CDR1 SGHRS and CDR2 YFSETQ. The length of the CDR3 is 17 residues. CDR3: CASSLGQDTISNQPQHF. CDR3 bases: TGCGCCAGCAGCTTGGGCCAGGATACCATTAGCAATCAGCCCCAGCATTTT.